This T cell receptor beta chain was identified in a study of blood T cell repertoires in COVID-19. Turning to the study itself: PBMCs, B-cell-depleted T cells, or T cells were the source of the cDNA or gDNA that made up the material.

The protocol was immunoSEQ multiplex PCR, while the TCRdb copy is restricted to in-frame clones and leaves out a portion. The sample records more than 150,000 clones, around 80% being singletons. This receptor was taken from a man aged 50 to 60 who had recovered from COVID-19. Sequenced material: peripheral blood.

CDR3 in DNA: TGCAGCGCCGGTAGCGGCTACACCTTC. It codes for CSAGSGYTF. The V call is TRBV29-1, the J call TRBJ1-2; no clear D. V lost 7 bases and J lost 8, with 8 bases in between. The germline V gene has CDR1 SQVTM and CDR2 ANQGSEA. The CDR3 spans 9 residues.